This T cell receptor (beta chain) was documented in a study of a mutant IDH1 vaccine in newly diagnosed glioma. Study in general: First vaccine doses came 4-6 weeks after radiotherapy alone, or with temozolomide cycles. There were approximately 62% males and around 40% females among treated patients, whose mean age was approximately 38 years.

As for time point: week 5, during vaccination. In the vaccine, a single dose held 300 ug of the mutant IDH1 20-mer peptide, along with topical imiquimod. Libraries were prepared by immunoSEQ multiplex PCR; TCRdb keeps only in-frame clonotypes and omits some of them. The sample has fewer than 65,000 clones, around 80% seen once. This clone occurred once. Its target is not known. This CDR3 contains 16 residues. The V segment lost 4 bases and the J segment 5 bases; nucleotides outside the gene matches: 8. Germline lookup yields CDR1 SGHTS and CDR2 YDEGEE. Sequencing used PBMCs, obtained from a glioma patient whose treatment included an IDH1 peptide vaccine. The chain combines TRBV5-8 with TRBJ2-5, with 13 positions matching TRBD2. The sequence derives from a man aged 25-45 years with glioma. The chain's CDR3 is CASSPTSGGMVETQYF. In DNA, the CDR3 is TGTGCCAGCAGCCCGACTAGCGGGGGGATGGTTGAGACCCAGTACTTC.